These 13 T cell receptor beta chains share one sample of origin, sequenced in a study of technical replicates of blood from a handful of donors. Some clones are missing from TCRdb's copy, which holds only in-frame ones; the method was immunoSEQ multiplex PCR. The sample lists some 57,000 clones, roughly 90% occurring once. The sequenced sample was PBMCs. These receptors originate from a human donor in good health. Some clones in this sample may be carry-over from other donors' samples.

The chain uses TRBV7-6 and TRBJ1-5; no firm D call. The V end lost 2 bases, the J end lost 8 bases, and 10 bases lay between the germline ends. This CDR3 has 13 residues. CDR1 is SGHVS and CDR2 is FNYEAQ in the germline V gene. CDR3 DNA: TGTGCCAGCAGCTTAAGTGGTCAGGAGCCCCAGCATTTT. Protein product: CASSLSGQEPQHF. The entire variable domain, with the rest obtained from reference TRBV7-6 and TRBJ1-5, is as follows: GAGVSQSPRYKVTKRGQDVALRCDPISGHVSLYWYRQALGQGPEFLTYFNYEAQQDKSGLPNDRFSAERPEGSISTLTIQRTEQRDSAMYRCASSLSGQEPQHFGDGTRLSIL.

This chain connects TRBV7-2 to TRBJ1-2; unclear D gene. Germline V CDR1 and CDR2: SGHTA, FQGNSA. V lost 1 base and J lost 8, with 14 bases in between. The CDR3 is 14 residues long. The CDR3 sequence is CASSLGAIREGYTF. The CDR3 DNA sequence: TGTGCCAGCAGCTTAGGGGCCATTCGAGAAGGCTACACCTTC. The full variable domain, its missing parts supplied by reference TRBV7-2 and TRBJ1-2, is GAGVSQSPSNKVTEKGKDVELRCDPISGHTALYWYRQSLGQGLEFLIYFQGNSAPDKSGLPSDRFSAERTGGSVSTLTIQRTQQEDSAVYLCASSLGAIREGYTFGSGTRLTVV.

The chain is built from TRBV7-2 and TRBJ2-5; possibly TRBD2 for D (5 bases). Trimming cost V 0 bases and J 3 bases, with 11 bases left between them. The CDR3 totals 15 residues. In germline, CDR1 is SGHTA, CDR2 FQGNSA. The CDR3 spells CASSLAGLSKETQYF. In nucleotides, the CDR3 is TGTGCCAGCAGCTTAGCAGGACTGTCGAAAGAGACCCAGTACTTC.

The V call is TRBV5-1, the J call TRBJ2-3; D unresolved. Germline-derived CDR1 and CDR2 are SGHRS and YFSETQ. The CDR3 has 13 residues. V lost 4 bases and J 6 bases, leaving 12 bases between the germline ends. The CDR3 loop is CASSGAAADTQYF. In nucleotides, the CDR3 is TGCGCCAGCAGCGGTGCCGCCGCGGATACGCAGTATTTT.

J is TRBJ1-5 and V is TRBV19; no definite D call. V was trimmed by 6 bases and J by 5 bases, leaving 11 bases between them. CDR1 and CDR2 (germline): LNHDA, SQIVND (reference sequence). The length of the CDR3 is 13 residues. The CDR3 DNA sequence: TGTGCCAGTAGAAGCGGAGATTATCAGCCCCAGCATTTT. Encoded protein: CASRSGDYQPQHF.

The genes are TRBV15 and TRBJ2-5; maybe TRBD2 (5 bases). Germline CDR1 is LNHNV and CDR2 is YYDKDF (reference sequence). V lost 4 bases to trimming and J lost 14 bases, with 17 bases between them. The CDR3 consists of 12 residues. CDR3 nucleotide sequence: TGTGCCACCAGCACGAGGGAGAGGTCCCCTTACTTC. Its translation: CATSTRERSPYF.

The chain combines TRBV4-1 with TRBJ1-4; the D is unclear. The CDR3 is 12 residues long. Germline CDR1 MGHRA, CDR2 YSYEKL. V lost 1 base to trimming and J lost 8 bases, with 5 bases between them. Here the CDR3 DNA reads TGCGCCAGCAGCCAAGCCCGGGAAAAACTGTTTTTT. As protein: CASSQAREKLFF.

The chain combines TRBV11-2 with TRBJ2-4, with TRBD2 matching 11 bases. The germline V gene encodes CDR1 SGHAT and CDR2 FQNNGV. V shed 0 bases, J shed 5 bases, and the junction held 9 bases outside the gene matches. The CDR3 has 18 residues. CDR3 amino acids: CASSLDGELAGAENIQYF. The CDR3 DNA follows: TGTGCCAGCAGCTTAGATGGGGAACTAGCGGGAGCTGAAAACATTCAGTACTTC.

CDR3 sequence reads: CASSLQGNTEAFF. The CDR3 DNA reads as TGTGCCAGCAGCCTACAGGGAAACACTGAAGCTTTCTTT. The chain uses TRBV14 and TRBJ1-1; possibly TRBD1 for D (6 bases). The CDR3 is made up of 13 amino acids. Germline values: CDR1 SGHDN, CDR2 FVKESK. Trimming took 4 bases from V and 2 from J, leaving 8 bases between them.

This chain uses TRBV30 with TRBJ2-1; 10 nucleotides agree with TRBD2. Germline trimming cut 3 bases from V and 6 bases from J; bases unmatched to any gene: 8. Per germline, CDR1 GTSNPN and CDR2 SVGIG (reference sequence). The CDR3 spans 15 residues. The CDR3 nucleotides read TGTGCCTGGAGGTACCTAGCGGGAGTTGTCAATGAGCAGTTCTTC. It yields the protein CAWRYLAGVVNEQFF.

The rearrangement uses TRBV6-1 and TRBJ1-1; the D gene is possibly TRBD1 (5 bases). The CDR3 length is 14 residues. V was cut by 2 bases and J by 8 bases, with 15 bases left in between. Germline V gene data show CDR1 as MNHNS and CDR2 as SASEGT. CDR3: CASSELSWGTEAFF. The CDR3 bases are TGTGCCAGCAGTGAATTGTCTTGGGGCACAGAAGCTTTCTTT.

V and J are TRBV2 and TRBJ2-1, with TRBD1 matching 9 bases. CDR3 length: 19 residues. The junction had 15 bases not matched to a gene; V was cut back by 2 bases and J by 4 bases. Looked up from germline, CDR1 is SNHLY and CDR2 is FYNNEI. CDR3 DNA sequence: TGTGCCAGCAGTGAATGGTACCCGGGACAGGGACGGATTTACAATGAGCAGTTCTTC. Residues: CASSEWYPGQGRIYNEQFF.

The CDR3 reads CAWTGTGGEKLFF. CDR3 DNA sequence: TGTGCCTGGACCGGGACAGGGGGTGAAAAACTGTTTTTT. The chain is built from TRBV30 and TRBJ1-4; 11 bases align to TRBD1. This CDR3 is 13 amino acids long. In germline, CDR1 is GTSNPN, CDR2 SVGIG (reference sequence). After removal of 4 bases from V and 7 bases from J, the junction contained 2 bases not matched to a gene.